This T cell receptor beta chain was recovered during a study of shared clonotypes between healthy human individuals. Study results and caveats: When naive CD4 clonotypes were compared across several donors, approximately 5% were shared.

The authors ran the assay at deep level. As originally analysed: Filtering differed since immunoSEQ provided only junctions, with no quality scores. Profiling relied on immunoSEQ multiplex PCR, and the TCRdb table lists in-frame clones only, not all of them. V and J calls and clone size are given by that table; D and trimming were obtained from the DNA. The sample has about 2.3 million clones, approximately 93% seen once. The J segment lost 0 bases and the V segment lost 1 base, leaving 6 bases of the junction unmatched. Per germline, CDR1 LNHDA and CDR2 SQIVND (reference sequence). The CDR3 has 17 amino acids. Comment on this clone: The antigen is undetermined.

The sample comprised naive CD4+ T cells from PBMCs. Described subset: CD45RA+ positively selected. The rearrangement links TRBV19 to TRBJ2-7, with 10 bases aligning to TRBD2. The sequence derives from a man aged 18 to 29 in good health. Some clones in this sample may be carry-over from other donors' samples. CDR3 protein: CASSIVLPSGSSYEQYF. The CDR3 nucleotides are TGTGCCAGTAGTATAGTGTTACCTAGCGGGAGCTCCTACGAGCAGTACTTC.